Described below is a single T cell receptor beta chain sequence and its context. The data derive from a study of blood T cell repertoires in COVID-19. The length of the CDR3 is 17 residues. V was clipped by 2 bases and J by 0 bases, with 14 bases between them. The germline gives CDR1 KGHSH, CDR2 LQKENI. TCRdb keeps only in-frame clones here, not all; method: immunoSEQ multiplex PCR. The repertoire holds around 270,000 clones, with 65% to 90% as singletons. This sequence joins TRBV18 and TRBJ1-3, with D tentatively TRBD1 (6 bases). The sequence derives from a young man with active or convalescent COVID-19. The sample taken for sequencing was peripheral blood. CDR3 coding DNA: TGTGCCAGCTCACCATCCTCCAGGGGTTACTCTGGAAACACCATATATTTT. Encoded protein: CASSPSSRGYSGNTIYF. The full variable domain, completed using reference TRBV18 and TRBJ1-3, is NAGVMQNPRHLVRRRGQEARLRCSPMKGHSHVYWYRQLPEEGLKFMVYLQKENIIDESGMPKERFSAEFPKEGPSILRIQQVVRGDSAAYFCASSPSSRGYSGNTIYFGEGSWLTVV.